The 15 T cell receptor beta chains below all came from one sample that was sequenced in a study of shared clonotypes between healthy human individuals. The table came from immunoSEQ multiplex PCR; TCRdb's copy has only in-frame clones and leaves some out. The sample consists of approximately 500,000 clones, approximately 81% of them appearing once. Sequencing was performed on PBMCs. These receptors came from a woman in her thirties or forties in good health. Some clones in this sample may be carry-over from other donors' samples.

The chain joins TRBV10-1 to TRBJ2-7; possible D gene TRBD1, 5 bases. Germline loops: CDR1 WNHNN, CDR2 SYGVQD (reference sequence). Trimming left V 9 bases short and J 3 bases short, with 18 bases between. The CDR3 sequence is 14 residues long. CDR3 residues: CARTFDSRYYEQYF. The CDR3, as DNA: TGCGCCAGGACCTTCGACAGTAGGTACTACGAGCAGTACTTC.

The CDR3 sequence is CASSVNPGRATDTQYF. For the CDR3, the DNA is TGTGCCAGCAGCGTAAACCCCGGACGGGCAACAGATACGCAGTATTTT. This chain links TRBV9 with TRBJ2-3; D is unclear. This CDR3 spans 16 amino acids. Germline V gene sequence: CDR1 SGDLS, CDR2 YYNGEE. V was pared by 1 base and J by 3 bases, with 15 bases between.

This clone has a single count. The chain uses TRBV7-3 and TRBJ1-2, with TRBD1 matching over 9 bases. Germline V gene lookup returns CDR1 SGHTA and CDR2 FQGTGA. V lost 0 bases to trimming and J lost 8 bases; unmatched junction nucleotides: 13. The CDR3 is made up of 17 amino acids. DNA for the CDR3: TGTGCCAGCAGCTTAACTGGTGGACAGGGGATTTCAAAGGGCTACACCTTC. Amino acid sequence: CASSLTGGQGISKGYTF.

The gene calls are TRBV5-1 and TRBJ1-3; 10 nucleotides agree with TRBD1. Germline assignment: CDR1 SGHRS and CDR2 YFSETQ. The trim removed 3 bases at V and 3 bases at J, leaving 3 bases unmatched. The length of the CDR3 is 15 residues. The CDR3 DNA reads as TGCGCCAGCAGCTGGGGACAGGGGAGTGGAAACACCATATATTTT. This sequence encodes CASSWGQGSGNTIYF.

V is TRBV7-9 and J is TRBJ2-1; 12 bases are a match to TRBD1. The junction had 7 bases not matched to a gene; V was cut back by 4 bases and J by 9 bases. The CDR3 totals 15 residues. Per germline, CDR1 SEHNR and CDR2 FQNEAQ (reference sequence). The CDR3 DNA sequence: TGTGCCAGCAGCTCCCAGGGACAGGGGGCCTTTGAGCAGTTCTTC. Translating gives CASSSQGQGAFEQFF. Looking up the rest from reference TRBV7-9 and TRBJ2-1 gives the full variable domain: DTGVSQNPRHKITKRGQNVTFRCDPISEHNRLYWYRQTLGQGPEFLTYFQNEAQLEKSRLLSDRFSAERPKGSFSTLEIQRTEQGDSAMYLCASSSQGQGAFEQFFGPGTRLTVL.

The J gene is TRBJ2-2, the V gene TRBV7-6; D remains ambiguous. In germline, CDR1 is SGHVS, CDR2 FNYEAQ. The CDR3 extends over 14 amino acids. V lost 0 bases, J lost 4 bases, and 6 bases lay in between. The CDR3 protein is CASSLAVPTGELFF. The CDR3 DNA follows: TGTGCCAGCAGCTTAGCTGTCCCCACCGGGGAGCTGTTTTTT. The whole variable domain, remainder taken from reference TRBV7-6 and TRBJ2-2, is GAGVSQSPRYKVTKRGQDVALRCDPISGHVSLYWYRQALGQGPEFLTYFNYEAQQDKSGLPNDRFSAERPEGSISTLTIQRTEQRDSAMYRCASSLAVPTGELFFGEGSRLTVL.

This clone was picked up one time. V is TRBV4-2 and J is TRBJ2-7; D unclear. V was shortened by 0 bases and J by 1 base, with 13 bases between the two germline ends. CDR1 and CDR2 from the germline V gene are LGHNA and YNFKEQ. The CDR3 totals 16 residues. CDR3 in DNA: TGTGCCAGCAGCCAAGATCCGCAACATCCTTCCTACGAGCAGTACTTC. Protein sequence: CASSQDPQHPSYEQYF.

V is TRBV5-1 and J is TRBJ2-7, with TRBD2 identical over 9 bases. V shed 4 bases, J shed 4 bases, and the junction held 9 bases outside the gene matches. This CDR3 comprises 15 residues. Germline V gene sequence: CDR1 SGHRS, CDR2 YFSETQ. The CDR3 coding sequence is TGCGCCAGCAGCCCAAAGACTAGCGGATCGTACGAGCAGTACTTC. Its protein is CASSPKTSGSYEQYF.

With regard to this clone: A far larger clone is a single base away, which makes a read error likely. V gene TRBV2 combines with J gene TRBJ1-4, with TRBD1 as a possible D gene (5 bases). V gave up 6 bases and J gave up 5 bases, with 13 bases separating them. Germline loops: CDR1 SNHLY, CDR2 FYNNEI. This CDR3 is 14 amino acids long. CDR3 in DNA: TGTGCCAGCAGGGCAGGGAGCAGCAATGAAAAACTGTTTTTT. Its protein is CASRAGSSNEKLFF.

The DNA for the CDR3 is TGTGCCAGCAGCCCGACAGGACCCTACGAGCAGTACTTC. It translates to CASSPTGPYEQYF. V and J are TRBV11-2 and TRBJ2-7, with D maybe TRBD1 (6 bases). The CDR3 extends over 13 amino acids. Germline CDR1 SGHAT, CDR2 FQNNGV. Deletions cut 5 bases from V and 2 bases from J, with 10 bases between.

As concerns this clone: Different DNA sequences within this sample yield the same CDR3. The V gene is TRBV4-3, the J gene TRBJ2-5; D gene unclear. The CDR3 length is 15 residues. Germline CDR1 reads LGHNA; CDR2 reads YSLEER. Between the trimmed V and J ends, which lost 0 bases and 2 bases, there was a span of 10 bases. The CDR3 is CASSQDWHRQETQYF. CDR3 bases: TGCGCCAGCAGCCAAGATTGGCACAGACAAGAGACCCAGTACTTC.

The chain combines TRBV5-4 with TRBJ2-3, with 14 bases that match TRBD2. The V segment lost 4 bases and the J segment 5 bases; nucleotides outside the gene matches: 9. CDR1 is SGHNT, CDR2 YYREEE, per germline (reference sequence). The CDR3 contains 17 residues. The CDR3 DNA reads TGTGCCAGCAGCCAAGGACTAGCGGGAGGTTGGGGAGATACGCAGTATTTT. Amino acids: CASSQGLAGGWGDTQYF.

The genes are TRBV15 and TRBJ2-2; D is possibly TRBD2 (5 bases). CDR3 length equals 13 residues. CDR1 is LNHNV, CDR2 YYDKDF, per germline (reference sequence). Trimming removed 5 bases from V and 3 bases from J, with 7 bases in between. The CDR3 loop reads CATSGRHTGELFF. CDR3 DNA sequence: TGTGCCACCAGCGGGAGACACACCGGGGAGCTGTTTTTT.

The V gene is TRBV6-5, the J gene TRBJ2-3, with unresolved D. The CDR3 contains 13 residues. Germline V gene data show CDR1 as MNHEY and CDR2 as SVGAGI. V was cut by 7 bases and J by 4 bases, with 12 bases left in between. CDR3 sequence (DNA): TGTGCCAGCATCCAGATGGGGTCAGATACGCAGTATTTT. Its translation: CASIQMGSDTQYF.

This clone was observed once. The V call is TRBV7-9, the J call TRBJ2-1; D gene ambiguous. CDR1 is SEHNR and CDR2 is FQNEAQ in the germline V gene (reference sequence). The V and J ends lost 5 bases and 11 bases respectively, with 10 bases between them. CDR3 length: 11 residues. The CDR3 DNA reads as TGTGCCAGCAGCCCGCAAGGACAGCAGTTCTTC. Residues: CASSPQGQQFF.